These 31 T cell receptor beta chains were all obtained from the same sample, sequenced in a study of identical twins (dated by TCRdb to about 2016). Library construction relied on 5' RACE. Sequenced on an Illumina HiSeq 2000. TCRdb's own reprocessing of the public reads used fastp at Q25 and MiXCR and kept productive beta chains. Each CDR3 protein appears once, grouped with its most common genes and DNA. The table for this sample lists about 220,000 distinct CDR3 sequences; around 6.9% of them were counted only once. More than 1.5% of the sample lies in the top ten. The same sample was also studied in work on yellow fever vaccine responses in identical twins.

The sequenced sample consisted of memory (CD45RO+) T cells sorted from blood. Interpreted using the paper, the cell subset or site label stands for: CD45RO+ enriched T cells. Receptors originate from a woman between 18 and 30 years old in good health.

This clonotype showed up many times. V usage is TRBV20-1 and J usage is TRBJ2-1; either TRBD1 or TRBD2 may supply D (5 bases each). The V end was cut by 3 bases, the J end by 8 bases, with 17 bases between. Germline lookup yields CDR1 DFQATT and CDR2 SNEGSKA (reference sequence). This CDR3 comprises 14 residues. The CDR3 region has the DNA TGCAGTGCTAGGGGGACGAAATCTGACCATGAGCAGTTCTTC. This sequence encodes CSARGTKSDHEQFF.

This chain connects TRBV25-1 to TRBJ2-7; TRBD1 agrees at 9 bases. V shed 8 bases and J 2 bases; nucleotides not matched to a gene: 7. The CDR3 contains 14 residues. The V gene's germline CDR1 is MGHDK and CDR2 SYGVNS. The CDR3 DNA follows: TGTGCCAGCGGAACTGGACAGGGGCCCTACGAGCAGTACTTC. It translates to CASGTGQGPYEQYF.

This clonotype showed up many times. J is TRBJ2-1 and V is TRBV11-2; TRBD2 matches 13 bases. Germline CDR1 and CDR2: SGHAT and FQNNGV. The V gene end was trimmed by 5 bases and the J gene end by 1 base; junction bases not matched to a gene: 8. The CDR3 extends over 18 amino acids. In DNA, the CDR3 is TGTGCCAGCAGCAGACGGACTAGCGGGAGTCAGTCCTACAATGAGCAGTTCTTC. Protein: CASSRRTSGSQSYNEQFF.

The CDR3 bases are TGCAGCGCTGTAACAGGGTATGAGCAGTTCTTC. This codes for CSAVTGYEQFF. The chain recombines TRBV29-1 with TRBJ2-1, with D possibly being TRBD1 (6 bases). V lost 7 bases, J lost 8 bases, and 12 bases lay in between. The CDR3 loop spans 11 amino acids. Germline V gene data show CDR1 as SQVTM and CDR2 as ANQGSEA.

The chain has TRBV3-1 and TRBJ2-6; D might be TRBD1 (5 bases). The V gene's germline CDR1 is LGHDT and CDR2 YNNKEL (reference sequence). This CDR3 is 15 amino acids long. V was shortened by 4 bases and J by 0 bases, with 7 bases between the two germline ends. The CDR3 DNA reads as TGTGCCAGCAGCCGGGGCGACTCTGGGGCCAACGTCCTGACTTTC. Translation: CASSRGDSGANVLTF.

This clonotype was seen more than once but under ten times. This rearrangement joins TRBV11-1 to TRBJ2-5; a possible D gene is TRBD1 (6 bases). The CDR3 extends over 15 amino acids. CDR1 is SGHAT, CDR2 FQDESV, per germline (reference sequence). Trimming shortened V by 3 bases and J by 1 base, and 12 bases separated the two germline ends. The CDR3 DNA follows: TGTGCCAGCAGCTTTGGGGGCAGGCCCCAAGAGACCCAGTACTTC. Translation gives CASSFGGRPQETQYF.

The chain combines TRBV12-3 or TRBV12-4 with TRBJ2-7; the D is unclear. Trimming took off 3 bases at V and 4 bases at J, with 7 bases between the two ends. This CDR3 contains 12 residues. For the CDR3, the DNA is TGTGCCAGCAGTTTGAAAGTATACGAGCAGTACTTC. It yields the protein CASSLKVYEQYF.

This chain connects TRBV2 to TRBJ2-7; perhaps D is TRBD1 or TRBD2 (5 bases each). Trimming cost V 7 bases and J 2 bases, with 12 bases left between them. Germline V gene lookup returns CDR1 SNHLY and CDR2 FYNNEI. The CDR3 is 13 residues long. For the CDR3, the DNA is TGTGCCAGCATGAGGGACCAAGCCTACGAGCAGTACTTC. Its translation is CASMRDQAYEQYF.

This clonotype was detected a few times. CDR3 bases: TGTGCCACCAGTGACCCGGGACGGAAGGGTGAAGCTTTCTTT. This translates into CATSDPGRKGEAFF. The V gene is TRBV24-1, the J gene TRBJ1-1; D might be TRBD1 (5 bases). This CDR3 has 14 residues. Germline V CDR1 and CDR2: KGHDR, SFDVKD. V was pared by 4 bases and J by 7 bases, with 15 bases between.

The J gene is TRBJ2-5, the V gene TRBV7-9; 8 nucleotides match TRBD2. CDR3 size: 16 residues. Germline values: CDR1 SEHNR, CDR2 FQNEAQ (reference sequence). J gave up 4 bases and V 5 bases, and 12 bases lay outside the gene matches. CDR3 coding DNA: TGTGCCAGCAGCCCAGGATCGGGGGGGCCAGGAGAGACCCAGTACTTC. Translated: CASSPGSGGPGETQYF.

In its sample, this clonotype was seen many times. The chain employs TRBV11-2 and TRBJ2-5, with 11 bases lining up with TRBD2. Per the germline V gene, CDR1 is SGHAT and CDR2 is FQNNGV. The CDR3 loop spans 16 amino acids. V lost 5 bases, J lost 5 bases, and 10 bases stayed unmatched. For the CDR3, the DNA is TGTGCCAGCAGCCTGGGGGTAGCGGGAGGGCACGAGACCCAGTACTTC. Protein product: CASSLGVAGGHETQYF.

As regards this clonotype: Because the CDR3 is missing its conserved closing phenylalanine or tryptophan, this is likely a read error. J is TRBJ2-7 and V is TRBV20-1; no firm D call. Germline V gene sequence: CDR1 DFQATT, CDR2 SNEGSKA (reference sequence). CDR3 length: 13 residues. Trimming cost V 3 bases and J 2 bases, with 11 bases left between them. CDR3 nucleotides: TGCAGTGCTAGCGTGACATCTGCCTACGAGCAGTACCTC. Translating gives CSASVTSAYEQYL.

This clonotype was detected many times. The chain couples TRBV27 to TRBJ2-7; TRBD1 agrees at 7 bases. With 6 bases clipped from V and 5 bases from J, the junction kept 1 base outside the gene matches. The CDR3 has 11 residues. Germline CDR1 is MNHEY and CDR2 is SMNVEV (reference sequence). In DNA, the CDR3 is TGTGCCAGCAGGGACAGGCACGAGCAGTACTTC. The encoded protein is CASRDRHEQYF.

This clonotype has only a few counts. This chain joins TRBV29-1 and TRBJ2-2, with D possibly being TRBD2 (5 bases). Trimming shortened V by 4 bases and J by 6 bases, and 12 bases separated the two germline ends. The length of the CDR3 is 13 residues. Germline CDR1 and CDR2: SQVTM and ANQGSEA. The CDR3 reads CSVVPGGSGELFF. The CDR3 DNA sequence: TGCAGCGTTGTGCCAGGCGGGTCCGGGGAGCTGTTTTTT.

This clonotype has only a few counts. V usage is TRBV5-1 and J usage is TRBJ2-7, with D possibly being TRBD2 (5 bases). V lost 3 bases and J lost 3, with 13 bases in between. This CDR3 comprises 14 residues. CDR1 SGHRS and CDR2 YFSETQ come from the germline V gene. CDR3 sequence: CASSSRGNLYEQYF. Written as DNA, the CDR3 is TGCGCCAGCAGCTCCCGGGGTAACCTCTACGAGCAGTACTTC.

This chain links TRBV2 with TRBJ2-1; 8 bases fit TRBD1. Trimming cost V 5 bases and J 4 bases; bases outside gene matches: 7. CDR3 size: 15 residues. Germline V lookup: CDR1 SNHLY, CDR2 FYNNEI. This chain's CDR3 is CASSLTGEHYNEQFF. CDR3 sequence (DNA): TGTGCCAGCAGTTTGACAGGGGAACATTACAATGAGCAGTTCTTC.

This clonotype was seen a few times. The rearrangement joins TRBV28 to TRBJ1-6, with a weak D call TRBD1 (6 bases). CDR3 size: 14 residues. The germline V gene encodes CDR1 MDHEN and CDR2 SYDVKM. V gave up 7 bases and J gave up 5 bases, with 12 bases separating them. DNA of the CDR3: TGTGCCAGCACCCCAAGGACAGATAATTCACCCCTCCACTTT. Translation gives CASTPRTDNSPLHF.

This clonotype was seen ten or more times. The chain is built from TRBV10-3 and TRBJ2-7, with TRBD2 matching 7 bases. J lost 5 bases, V lost 3 bases, and 1 base had no gene match. The CDR3 extends over 12 amino acids. Germline assignment: CDR1 ENHRY and CDR2 SYGVKD. The CDR3 loop reads CAISDLADEQYF. The CDR3 DNA reads as TGTGCCATCAGTGACCTAGCGGACGAGCAGTACTTC.

This clonotype was seen many times. This chain uses TRBV6-1 with TRBJ2-3; 8 nucleotides match TRBD2. Germline V gene sequence: CDR1 MNHNS, CDR2 SASEGT. J lost 4 bases, V lost 5 bases, and 8 bases had no gene match. The CDR3 contains 15 residues. The CDR3 sequence is CASSPLLAASDTQYF. The CDR3 DNA reads as TGTGCCAGCAGTCCTCTACTAGCGGCATCAGATACGCAGTATTTT.

This clonotype was recorded many times. The chain recombines TRBV20-1 with TRBJ2-7; no clear D. Trimming removed 4 bases at V and 2 bases at J, with 9 bases between. CDR3 length: 12 amino acids. CDR1 and CDR2 (germline): DFQATT, SNEGSKA (reference sequence). The CDR3 DNA sequence: TGCAGTGCTACGGGTCTTACCTACGAGCAGTACTTC. It yields the protein CSATGLTYEQYF.

This clonotype has a count of ten or more. The V call is TRBV7-2, the J call TRBJ2-1; no reliable D call. CDR1 is SGHTA, CDR2 FQGNSA, per germline. V was clipped by 3 bases and J by 3 bases, with 18 bases between them. The CDR3 runs to 17 residues. This CDR3 reads CASSFRDAILYYNEQFF. CDR3 nucleotides: TGTGCCAGCAGCTTCCGTGACGCGATCCTATACTACAATGAGCAGTTCTTC.

This chain connects TRBV20-1 to TRBJ2-1, with D perhaps assigned TRBD1 or TRBD2 (5 bases each). Trimming left V 7 bases short and J 3 bases short, with 16 bases between. The CDR3 length is 14 residues. The germline gives CDR1 DFQATT, CDR2 SNEGSKA (reference sequence). The CDR3 nucleotides are TGCAGTGGGGTCGGGGCTACCTACTACAATGAGCAGTTCTTC. This gives the protein CSGVGATYYNEQFF.

This clonotype occurred a few times. The rearrangement links TRBV20-1 to TRBJ1-4, with TRBD1 identical over 7 bases. Germline loops: CDR1 DFQATT, CDR2 SNEGSKA (reference sequence). V shed 1 base, J shed 8 bases, and the junction held 4 bases outside the gene matches. CDR3 length: 13 amino acids. The CDR3 DNA reads as TGCAGTGCTAGAGCGGGACAGTACGAAAAACTGTTTTTT. Residues: CSARAGQYEKLFF.

V usage is TRBV18 and J usage is TRBJ2-7; possibly TRBD1 or TRBD2 for D (5 bases each). There are 13 residues in the CDR3. V lost 2 bases and J 6 bases, leaving 11 bases between the germline ends. Germline V lookup: CDR1 KGHSH, CDR2 LQKENI. In DNA form, the CDR3 reads TGTGCCAGCTCACCAGGGGACGGGCGCGAGCAGTACTTC. It is translated as CASSPGDGREQYF.

The J gene is TRBJ2-7, the V gene TRBV20-1, with D possibly matching TRBD2 (6 bases). The CDR3 is 14 amino acids. Germline CDR1 DFQATT, CDR2 SNEGSKA (reference sequence). V was clipped by 3 bases and J by 2 bases, with 14 bases between them. This chain's CDR3 is CSARPPGLAYEQYF. The CDR3 DNA follows: TGCAGTGCTAGGCCCCCGGGACTCGCCTACGAGCAGTACTTC.

This clonotype showed up just a few times. The chain joins TRBV7-8 to TRBJ2-2, with TRBD1 as a possible D gene (6 bases). The CDR3 consists of 16 residues. Germline V CDR1 and CDR2: SGHVS, FQNEAQ. With 0 bases removed from V and 4 bases from J, the gap between germline ends came to 12 bases. CDR3: CASSLAVRTATGELFF. The CDR3 bases are TGTGCCAGCAGCTTAGCGGTTAGGACAGCCACCGGGGAGCTGTTTTTT. Full variable domain (outside the CDR3, taken from reference TRBV7-8 and TRBJ2-2): GAGVSQSPRYKVAKRGQDVALRCDPISGHVSLFWYQQALGQGPEFLTYFQNEAQLDKSGLPSDRFFAERPEGSVSTLKIQRTQQEDSAVYLCASSLAVRTATGELFFGEGSRLTVL.

The chain joins TRBV28 to TRBJ2-7; 9 nucleotides align to TRBD2. Trimming at V came to 3 bases and at J to 2 bases, leaving 2 bases not matched to a gene. CDR3 length: 14 residues. Germline lookup yields CDR1 MDHEN and CDR2 SYDVKM. CDR3 protein: CASSFGLATYEQYF. As DNA, the CDR3 is TGTGCCAGCAGTTTCGGACTAGCGACCTACGAGCAGTACTTC. Complete variable domain (other parts from reference TRBV28 and TRBJ2-7): DVKVTQSSRYLVKRTGEKVFLECVQDMDHENMFWYRQDPGLGLRLIYFSYDVKMKEKGDIPEGYSVSREKKERFSLILESASTNQTSMYLCASSFGLATYEQYFGPGTRLTVT.

This clonotype showed up many times. The J gene is TRBJ2-2, the V gene TRBV25-1; 8 bases align to TRBD1. Per germline, CDR1 MGHDK and CDR2 SYGVNS. With V trimmed by 6 bases and J by 1 base, 4 bases remained unmatched. This CDR3 is built from 15 residues. CDR3 coding DNA: TGTGCCAGCAGAAGGGACAGGCGGAACACCGGGGAGCTGTTTTTT. Amino acid sequence: CASRRDRRNTGELFF.

The rearrangement uses TRBV7-2 and TRBJ1-1; TRBD1 might be the D (5 bases). V was cut by 1 base and J by 4 bases, with 10 bases left in between. Germline-derived CDR1 and CDR2 are SGHTA and FQGNSA. The CDR3 covers 14 residues. The CDR3 protein is CASSLVAGFTEAFF. The DNA for the CDR3 is TGTGCCAGCAGCTTAGTAGCAGGGTTCACTGAAGCTTTCTTT.

This clonotype showed up many times. J is TRBJ2-3 and V is TRBV7-2, with unresolved D. V lost 2 bases and J lost 2, with 14 bases in between. Germline V CDR1 and CDR2: SGHTA, FQGNSA. The CDR3 loop spans 16 amino acids. The CDR3: CASSLNPGLITDTQYF. As DNA, the CDR3 is TGTGCCAGCAGCTTAAATCCGGGTCTGATCACAGATACGCAGTATTTT.

This clonotype was counted only a few times. The chain links TRBV20-1 to TRBJ1-5, with TRBD1 matching over 7 bases. Germline V gives CDR1 DFQATT, CDR2 SNEGSKA (reference sequence). With V trimmed by 3 bases and J by 4 bases, 3 bases remained unmatched. CDR3 size: 13 residues. CDR3 residues: CSARGTDNQPQHF. The CDR3 nucleotides are TGCAGTGCTAGGGGGACAGATAATCAGCCCCAGCATTTT.